The next 30 T cell receptor beta chains were all read from a single sample in a study of blood T cell repertoires in COVID-19. The protocol was immunoSEQ multiplex PCR, while the TCRdb copy is restricted to in-frame clones and leaves out a portion. The sample includes under 75,000 clones, around 90% of them seen just once. The sequencing sample was made of peripheral blood. These receptors were obtained from a woman aged 18-35 years with acute or convalescent COVID-19.

The rearrangement uses TRBV9 and TRBJ2-1; 7 nucleotides agree with TRBD2. The ends lost 1 base at V and 2 bases at J; junction bases unmatched: 6. The germline V gene has CDR1 SGDLS and CDR2 YYNGEE. This CDR3 region has 16 residues. DNA of the CDR3: TGTGCCAGCAGCGTACGAATGCGGGGGACCTACAATGAGCAGTTCTTC. Encoded protein: CASSVRMRGTYNEQFF. Drawing the rest from reference TRBV9 and TRBJ2-1, the complete variable domain is DSGVTQTPKHLITATGQRVTLRCSPRSGDLSVYWYQQSLDQGLQFLIQYYNGEERAKGNILERFSAQQFPDLHSELNLSSLELGDSALYFCASSVRMRGTYNEQFFGPGTRLTVL.

The J gene is TRBJ1-1, the V gene TRBV10-2, with TRBD1 identical over 7 bases. Germline loops: CDR1 WSHSY, CDR2 SAAADI. Trimming took 2 bases from V and 1 from J; bases not matched to a gene: 4. The length of the CDR3 is 15 residues. As DNA, the CDR3 is TGCGCCAGCAGTGAGCCGGGACAGCGGAACACTGAAGCTTTCTTT. Residues: CASSEPGQRNTEAFF.

The chain employs TRBV6-6 and TRBJ2-1; TRBD1 agrees at 8 bases. V lost 2 bases to trimming and J lost 2 bases; unmatched junction nucleotides: 5. CDR1 and CDR2 from the germline V gene are MNHNY and SVGAGI (reference sequence). This CDR3 is built from 16 residues. The DNA for the CDR3 is TGTGCCAGCAGTTACGCGACAGGGGCCACCTACAATGAGCAGTTCTTC. Residues: CASSYATGATYNEQFF.

The chain has TRBV6-5 and TRBJ1-1, with TRBD1 as a possible D gene (6 bases). The CDR3 is 12 residues long. The germline V gene encodes CDR1 MNHEY and CDR2 SVGAGI. With 6 bases removed from V and 7 bases from J, the gap between germline ends came to 12 bases. The CDR3 is CASSRGHGEAFF. In nucleotides, the CDR3 is TGTGCCAGCAGCCGGGGACACGGTGAAGCTTTCTTT.

CDR3 sequence: CASSQGVEGGTGELFF. CDR3 bases: TGTGCCAGCAGCCAGGGGGTCGAGGGCGGGACCGGGGAGCTGTTTTTT. This chain links TRBV13 with TRBJ2-2; 7 bases match TRBD1. From germline, CDR1 is PRHDT and CDR2 FYEKMQ (reference sequence). The CDR3 is made up of 16 amino acids. Germline trimming cut 5 bases from V and 5 bases from J; bases unmatched to any gene: 11.

The gene calls are TRBV30 and TRBJ1-4; a possible D gene is TRBD1 (5 bases). Germline CDR1 reads GTSNPN; CDR2 reads SVGIG (reference sequence). V gave up 4 bases and J gave up 3 bases, with 9 bases separating them. This CDR3 has 13 residues. In DNA form, the CDR3 reads TGTGCCTGGAAGAAACAGGCTAATGAAAAACTGTTTTTT. It is translated as CAWKKQANEKLFF.

This chain uses TRBV3-1 (or the pseudogene TRBV3-2) with TRBJ1-4, with D perhaps matching TRBD1 (5 bases). Germline CDR1 and CDR2: LGHDT and YNNKEL (reference sequence). V was shortened by 1 base and J by 4 bases, with 19 bases between the two germline ends. This CDR3 is 18 amino acids long. The CDR3 DNA reads TGTGCCAGCAGCCAAGCCACCGACAGTACCTATGGTAATGAAAAACTGTTTTTT. Translation: CASSQATDSTYGNEKLFF.

CDR3 sequence: CASRETGSSNQPQHF. Written as DNA, the CDR3 is TGTGCCAGCAGGGAGACAGGTAGTAGCAATCAGCCCCAGCATTTT. This chain connects TRBV6-5 to TRBJ1-5; tentative D call: TRBD1 (6 bases). Trimming stripped 6 bases from V and 0 bases from J, with 12 bases between. CDR1 MNHEY and CDR2 SVGAGI come from the germline V gene. The CDR3 covers 15 residues.

The gene calls are TRBV19 and TRBJ2-1; D remains ambiguous. This CDR3 spans 14 amino acids. The germline CDR1 and CDR2 sequences are LNHDA and SQIVND (reference sequence). Trimming took 3 bases from V and 6 from J, leaving 12 bases between them. As DNA, the CDR3 is TGTGCCAGTAGTATCACCCGTAACTCCAATGAGCAGTTCTTC. This encodes CASSITRNSNEQFF.

The DNA of the CDR3 is TGTGCCAGTAGAGGGTGGGCAGGGGGCACTGAAGCTTTCTTT. Protein: CASRGWAGGTEAFF. The chain couples TRBV19 to TRBJ1-1, with 7 bases identical to TRBD1. From germline, CDR1 is LNHDA and CDR2 SQIVND (reference sequence). Trimming removed 6 bases from V and 4 bases from J; junction bases left unmatched: 8. This CDR3 comprises 14 residues.

In DNA, the CDR3 is TGTGCTAGTGGTTTGGAAAAAACTAGCGGGAGGGTGTTTGAGCAGTTCTTC. Translating it yields CASGLEKTSGRVFEQFF. V and J are TRBV12-5 and TRBJ2-1; 13 bases align to TRBD2. Trimming took 1 base from V and 9 from J; bases not matched to a gene: 9. Germline V gene lookup returns CDR1 LGHNT and CDR2 FRNRAP. There are 17 residues in the CDR3.

V gene TRBV29-1 combines with J gene TRBJ1-1, with 9 bases identical to TRBD1. Trimming cost V 5 bases and J 3 bases; bases outside gene matches: 10. Germline CDR1 is SQVTM and CDR2 is ANQGSEA. This CDR3 has 15 residues. The CDR3 nucleotides read TGCAGCGTTATACCTAACAGGGGGCTGTACACTGAAGCTTTCTTT. It specifies CSVIPNRGLYTEAFF. Together with reference TRBV29-1 and TRBJ1-1, the CDR3 gives the full variable domain: SAVISQKPSRDICQRGTSLTIQCQVDSQVTMMFWYRQQPGQSLTLIATANQGSEATYESGFVIDKFPISRPNLTFSTLTVSNMSPEDSSIYLCSVIPNRGLYTEAFFGQGTRLTVV.

This chain connects TRBV19 to TRBJ1-1, with TRBD1 matching 8 bases. This CDR3 is 15 amino acids long. In germline, CDR1 is LNHDA, CDR2 SQIVND (reference sequence). Trimming took 5 bases from V and 0 from J; bases not matched to a gene: 5. The CDR3 protein is CASSPRDRMNTEAFF. In nucleotides, the CDR3 is TGTGCCAGTAGTCCCAGGGACAGGATGAACACTGAAGCTTTCTTT.

CDR3 residues: CASSLDASGGEQYF. CDR3 nucleotides: TGTGCCAGCTCATTGGATGCTAGCGGGGGCGAGCAGTACTTC. The rearrangement joins TRBV18 to TRBJ2-7; 10 nucleotides agree with TRBD2. CDR3 length equals 14 residues. V dropped 5 bases and J dropped 6; count of bases not matched to a gene: 7. Germline V gene lookup returns CDR1 KGHSH and CDR2 LQKENI.

This chain uses TRBV5-1 with TRBJ1-2, with 8 nucleotides matching TRBD1. The CDR3 consists of 17 residues. The junction had 15 bases not matched to a gene; V was cut back by 0 bases and J by 8 bases. The germline gives CDR1 SGHRS, CDR2 YFSETQ. The CDR3 spells CASSLGIISGTGGGYTF. The DNA for the CDR3 is TGCGCCAGCAGCTTGGGAATTATTTCCGGGACAGGAGGGGGCTACACCTTC.

V and J are TRBV5-6 and TRBJ1-2, with 12 bases matching TRBD1. The CDR3 is 15 amino acids. The germline CDR1 and CDR2 sequences are SGHDT and YYEEEE. Germline trimming cut 4 bases from V and 4 bases from J; bases unmatched to any gene: 5. The CDR3: CASSQGQGASYGYTF. CDR3 DNA sequence: TGTGCCAGCAGCCAGGGACAGGGGGCCAGCTATGGCTACACCTTC.

CDR3 loop: CASSAGQGSRYEQYF. The CDR3 DNA follows: TGTGCCAGCAGCGCGGGACAGGGAAGCAGGTACGAGCAGTACTTC. The chain combines TRBV6-5 with TRBJ2-7; 9 bases are shared with TRBD1. V was pared by 6 bases and J by 4 bases, with 10 bases of the junction left unmatched. The CDR3 totals 15 residues. CDR1 and CDR2 from the germline V gene are MNHEY and SVGAGI.

The chain carries TRBV30 and TRBJ1-2, with D unclear. The CDR3 is 12 residues long. CDR1 GTSNPN and CDR2 SVGIG come from the germline V gene (reference sequence). V lost 3 bases, J lost 7 bases, and 12 bases lay in between. This chain's CDR3 is CAWSEEVGGYTF. DNA of the CDR3: TGTGCCTGGAGCGAGGAGGTTGGTGGCTACACCTTC.

CDR3 DNA sequence: TGTGCCAGCAGCCTGAGGGCCGGGATAGATGAAAAACTGTTTTTT. This codes for CASSLRAGIDEKLFF. This chain links TRBV2 with TRBJ1-4; D unresolved. The CDR3 has 15 residues. V lost 6 bases and J lost 6, with 17 bases in between. In germline, CDR1 is SNHLY, CDR2 FYNNEI.

The chain combines TRBV19 with TRBJ2-2; D uncertain. This CDR3 region has 13 residues. V was shortened by 5 bases and J by 4 bases, with 8 bases between the two germline ends. Germline V CDR1 and CDR2: LNHDA, SQIVND (reference sequence). DNA of the CDR3: TGTGCCAGTAGTCGTGGCATCACCGGGGAGCTGTTTTTT. It is translated as CASSRGITGELFF.

The J gene is TRBJ1-1, the V gene TRBV19, with unresolved D. The CDR3 length is 15 residues. V dropped 7 bases and J dropped 0 bases, with 15 bases sitting between them. Germline V gene sequence: CDR1 LNHDA, CDR2 SQIVND (reference sequence). The CDR3: CASTSVLFVNTEAFF. CDR3 coding DNA: TGTGCCAGTACCTCGGTACTGTTTGTGAACACTGAAGCTTTCTTT. The full variable domain, in which reference TRBV19 and TRBJ1-1 provide the parts outside the CDR3, is DGGITQSPKYLFRKEGQNVTLSCEQNLNHDAMYWYRQDPGQGLRLIYYSQIVNDFQKGDIAEGYSVSREKKESFPLTVTSAQKNPTAFYLCASTSVLFVNTEAFFGQGTRLTVV.

The chain links TRBV9 to TRBJ2-2; D perhaps matches TRBD2 (6 bases). The CDR3 length is 13 residues. Trimming took 1 base from V and 5 from J, leaving 6 bases between them. CDR1 and CDR2 (germline): SGDLS, YYNGEE. CDR3 coding DNA: TGTGCCAGCAGCGTACGGGGGACCGGGGAGCTGTTTTTT. Translated, it gives CASSVRGTGELFF.

This clone has just a few counts. This sequence joins TRBV9 and TRBJ2-5; no reliable D call. Germline CDR1 and CDR2: SGDLS and YYNGEE. V was cut by 0 bases and J by 2 bases, with 5 bases left in between. There are 13 residues in the CDR3. CDR3 nucleotide sequence: TGTGCCAGCAGCGTAGTAGATCAAGAGACCCAGTACTTC. It codes for CASSVVDQETQYF.

This clone was seen just once. The CDR3 DNA is TGTGCCAGTAGTAGGCCGGGGACAGATGACTATAGCAATCAGCCCCAGCATTTT. As protein: CASSRPGTDDYSNQPQHF. The chain couples TRBV19 to TRBJ1-5, with TRBD1 identical over 7 bases. The CDR3 length is 18 residues. The junction had 12 bases not matched to a gene; V was cut back by 4 bases and J by 0 bases. Germline V lookup: CDR1 LNHDA, CDR2 SQIVND (reference sequence).

This clone was seen a handful of times. The chain recombines TRBV5-4 with TRBJ1-1, with a weak D call TRBD1 (6 bases). The CDR3 is 13 residues long. Trimming stripped 0 bases from V and 6 bases from J, with 9 bases between. Germline V gene sequence: CDR1 SGHNT, CDR2 YYREEE (reference sequence). CDR3 sequence reads: CASSLAGVSEAFF. The DNA for the CDR3 is TGTGCCAGCAGCTTGGCAGGGGTCTCTGAAGCTTTCTTT.

This rearrangement joins TRBV2 to TRBJ2-1; perhaps TRBD2 as D (5 bases). Trimming pared 5 bases from V and 1 base from J, leaving 9 bases between. The CDR3 spans 14 residues. The germline V gene encodes CDR1 SNHLY and CDR2 FYNNEI. This CDR3 is CASSLARSYNEQFF. In nucleotides, the CDR3 is TGTGCCAGCAGTCTAGCAAGATCCTACAATGAGCAGTTCTTC.

The genes are TRBV5-1 and TRBJ2-1, with 7 nucleotides matching TRBD1. The V and J ends lost 0 bases and 2 bases, in that order; junction bases with no gene match: 2. Germline assignment: CDR1 SGHRS and CDR2 YFSETQ. The CDR3 sequence is 15 residues long. This CDR3 reads CASSLGRGTYNEQFF. The CDR3 region has the DNA TGCGCCAGCAGCTTGGGCAGGGGGACCTACAATGAGCAGTTCTTC.

CDR3 DNA: TGTGCCAGCAGTGAAACACCGAGTGGAGGGACAGGGGTCCATCAGCCCCAGCATTTT. Its protein product is CASSETPSGGTGVHQPQHF. The chain has TRBV6-1 and TRBJ1-5, with TRBD1 matching over 10 bases. The V segment lost 2 bases and the J segment 5 bases; nucleotides outside the gene matches: 15. Germline V gene sequence: CDR1 MNHNS, CDR2 SASEGT. This CDR3 comprises 19 residues.

The V gene is TRBV28, the J gene TRBJ2-7; 8 bases line up with TRBD1. V was pared by 2 bases and J by 8 bases, with 5 bases of the junction left unmatched. The CDR3 sequence is 13 residues long. Germline lookup yields CDR1 MDHEN and CDR2 SYDVKM. In nucleotides, the CDR3 is TGTGCCAGCAGTTTACCCGACAGGGGCAAGCAGTACTTC. Its translation is CASSLPDRGKQYF.

DNA of the CDR3: TGTGCCAGCAGTTACACCGGAGAGGGCGGGGAGCTGTTTTTT. Translating it yields CASSYTGEGGELFF. The chain links TRBV6-5 to TRBJ2-2, with D maybe TRBD2 (5 bases). This CDR3 is 14 amino acids long. The V and J ends lost 2 bases and 7 bases respectively, with 11 bases between them. Germline loops: CDR1 MNHEY, CDR2 SVGAGI.